The 12 T cell receptor beta chains listed next were all sequenced from one sample in a study of shared clonotypes between healthy human individuals. Data came from immunoSEQ multiplex PCR; TCRdb stores just in-frame clones and leaves some out. The table shows 600,000 to 800,000 clones, with 55% to 80% occurring only once. The source material was memory CD4+ T cells sorted from blood. Subset indicated: CD45RA-negative fraction. The source of these receptors is a young woman in good health.

CDR3 DNA: TGTGCCAGCAGCTTGGGGGGTATTGACACCGGGGAGCTGTTTTTT. Its translation: CASSLGGIDTGELFF. V and J are TRBV5-8 and TRBJ2-2; D not resolved. Germline values: CDR1 SGHTS, CDR2 YDEGEE. This CDR3 has 15 residues. The germline V and J ends were trimmed by 0 bases and 3 bases, with 9 bases remaining between them.

The genes are TRBV5-1 and TRBJ1-1; 9 bases fit TRBD1. J was trimmed by 1 base and V by 4 bases; bases with no gene match: 5. From germline, CDR1 is SGHRS and CDR2 YFSETQ. The CDR3 covers 15 residues. The DNA of the CDR3 is TGCGCCAGCAGCCCCACGACAGGGGGGAACACTGAAGCTTTCTTT. As protein: CASSPTTGGNTEAFF.

Only a few counts were recorded for this clone. The V call is TRBV11-2, the J call TRBJ1-1; tentative D call: TRBD1 (5 bases). Looked up from germline, CDR1 is SGHAT and CDR2 is FQNNGV. V was shortened by 7 bases and J by 0 bases, with 12 bases between the two germline ends. The CDR3 has 14 amino acids. This chain's CDR3 is CASTTDRVNTEAFF. In nucleotides, the CDR3 is TGTGCCAGCACCACAGACAGAGTGAACACTGAAGCTTTCTTT.

The chain has TRBV10-2 and TRBJ2-2; D may correspond to TRBD1 or TRBD2 (5 bases each). In germline, CDR1 is WSHSY, CDR2 SAAADI. The V gene lost 3 bases and the J gene lost 4 bases, with 12 bases spanning the gap. The CDR3 runs 15 residues. CDR3 residues: CASSDAGTGTGELFF. CDR3 DNA: TGCGCCAGCAGTGACGCCGGGACGGGCACCGGGGAGCTGTTTTTT.

This clone has only one observation. This rearrangement joins TRBV6-5 to TRBJ2-3; D perhaps matches TRBD1 (5 bases). Germline V gene lookup returns CDR1 MNHEY and CDR2 SVGAGI. The CDR3 is 15 residues long. V dropped 8 bases and J dropped 1 base, with 16 bases sitting between them. CDR3 nucleotide sequence: TGTGCCAGCGCCCTAGGTGGGGCGGGCACAGATACGCAGTATTTT. Residues: CASALGGAGTDTQYF.

The chain recombines TRBV5-1 with TRBJ1-4; a weak D match, TRBD1 (6 bases). Germline V CDR1 and CDR2: SGHRS, YFSETQ. V lost 3 bases and J 7 bases, leaving 13 bases between the germline ends. CDR3 size: 14 residues. CDR3 sequence reads: CASSYRERSEKLFF. The DNA for the CDR3 is TGCGCCAGCAGCTACAGGGAAAGGAGTGAAAAACTGTTTTTT.

This clone was counted between two and nine times. The V gene is TRBV5-1, the J gene TRBJ2-3; 7 bases are a match to TRBD1. The CDR3 has 14 residues. The germline V gene has CDR1 SGHRS and CDR2 YFSETQ. The ends lost 6 bases at V and 1 base at J; junction bases unmatched: 5. The CDR3 here is CASNTGTGTDTQYF. The CDR3 bases are TGCGCCAGCAACACCGGGACAGGCACAGATACGCAGTATTTT. Full variable domain (missing parts from reference TRBV5-1 and TRBJ2-3): KAGVTQTPRYLIKTRGQQVTLSCSPISGHRSVSWYQQTPGQGLQFLFEYFSETQRNKGNFPGRFSGRQFSNSRSEMNVSTLELGDSALYLCASNTGTGTDTQYFGPGTRLTVL.

J is TRBJ2-5 and V is TRBV19, with a weak D call TRBD2 (5 bases). TRBJ2-7 explains the end of the DNA better; the J call may be wrong. The CDR3 extends over 14 amino acids. Germline values: CDR1 LNHDA, CDR2 SQIVND (reference sequence). CDR3 sequence: CASSIGLSPYEQYF. As DNA, the CDR3 is TGTGCCAGTAGTATTGGACTGAGCCCCTACGAGCAGTACTTC.

The chain joins TRBV19 to TRBJ1-1; no clear D gene. Germline V gives CDR1 LNHDA, CDR2 SQIVND (reference sequence). CDR3 length equals 12 residues. The germline V and J ends were trimmed by 5 bases and 10 bases, with 14 bases remaining between them. For the CDR3, the DNA is TGTGCCAGTAGTTTCATTAACGGAGGAGCTTTCTTT. It is translated as CASSFINGGAFF.

The chain is built from TRBV12-5 and TRBJ2-1; possibly TRBD1 for D (6 bases). CDR1 is LGHNT, CDR2 FRNRAP, per germline. The CDR3 is 11 amino acids. V lost 9 bases, J lost 11 bases, and 14 bases lay in between. CDR3 bases: TGTGCTAGCTCGACAGGAGTTCAGCAGTTCTTC. Translating gives CASSTGVQQFF.

The chain couples TRBV5-1 to TRBJ1-4, with 9 bases fitting TRBD1. With V trimmed by 4 bases and J by 8 bases, 9 bases remained unmatched. Germline loops: CDR1 SGHRS, CDR2 YFSETQ. The CDR3 consists of 15 residues. DNA for the CDR3: TGCGCCAGCAGCCCCCGGGACAGGGTTTCGGAAAAACTGTTTTTT. This codes for CASSPRDRVSEKLFF. The full variable domain, rest sourced from reference TRBV5-1 and TRBJ1-4, is KAGVTQTPRYLIKTRGQQVTLSCSPISGHRSVSWYQQTPGQGLQFLFEYFSETQRNKGNFPGRFSGRQFSNSRSEMNVSTLELGDSALYLCASSPRDRVSEKLFFGSGTQLSVL.

The chain joins TRBV27 to TRBJ1-4; D is unclear. The CDR3 spans 13 residues. Per the germline V gene, CDR1 is MNHEY and CDR2 is SMNVEV (reference sequence). Trimming took 3 bases from V and 6 from J, leaving 8 bases between them. CDR3 protein: CASSFRRDEKLFF. In DNA, the CDR3 is TGTGCCAGCAGTTTTCGGCGCGATGAAAAACTGTTTTTT.